This T cell receptor (beta chain) was documented in a study of control samples from healthy donors and cancer patients. V was clipped by 5 bases and J by 10 bases; unmatched bases: 10. The CDR3 is made up of 13 amino acids. Germline V lookup: CDR1 SEHNR, CDR2 FQNEAQ (reference sequence). Method: immunoSEQ multiplex PCR; TCRdb's copy keeps in-frame clones and lacks some. The sample table sets out about 190,000 clones. Sequencing was done on a sample of blood. This chain links TRBV7-9 with TRBJ1-2, with 7 bases that match TRBD1. This TCR derives from a woman aged 30 to 39 in good health. In DNA form, the CDR3 reads TGTGCCAGCAGCCCGACAGGGAAGCATGACTACACCTTC. Residues: CASSPTGKHDYTF.